This T cell receptor (beta chain) was retrieved from a study of T-cell memory formation after mild COVID-19. TCRdb reanalysed the 5' RACE reads using MiXCR and keeps one entry per CDR3 protein. The data contain 150,000 to 200,000 distinct CDR3 sequences, approximately 16% of them singletons. V lost 4 bases to trimming and J lost 0 bases; unmatched junction nucleotides: 15. The CDR3 contains 19 residues. CDR1 and CDR2 (germline): SGHRS, YFSETQ. Sequenced input: PBMCs or a T cell subset sorted from them (not recorded which). The chain joins TRBV5-1 to TRBJ1-2; 10 nucleotides agree with TRBD1. This TCR derives from an adult woman who had mild COVID-19 (a few samples of this study predate the infection). Cell type and time point are not known. Here the CDR3 reads CASSPARGQGTGANYGYTF. The CDR3 nucleotides read TGCGCCAGCAGCCCGGCAAGGGGCCAAGGGACAGGGGCTAACTATGGCTACACCTTC.